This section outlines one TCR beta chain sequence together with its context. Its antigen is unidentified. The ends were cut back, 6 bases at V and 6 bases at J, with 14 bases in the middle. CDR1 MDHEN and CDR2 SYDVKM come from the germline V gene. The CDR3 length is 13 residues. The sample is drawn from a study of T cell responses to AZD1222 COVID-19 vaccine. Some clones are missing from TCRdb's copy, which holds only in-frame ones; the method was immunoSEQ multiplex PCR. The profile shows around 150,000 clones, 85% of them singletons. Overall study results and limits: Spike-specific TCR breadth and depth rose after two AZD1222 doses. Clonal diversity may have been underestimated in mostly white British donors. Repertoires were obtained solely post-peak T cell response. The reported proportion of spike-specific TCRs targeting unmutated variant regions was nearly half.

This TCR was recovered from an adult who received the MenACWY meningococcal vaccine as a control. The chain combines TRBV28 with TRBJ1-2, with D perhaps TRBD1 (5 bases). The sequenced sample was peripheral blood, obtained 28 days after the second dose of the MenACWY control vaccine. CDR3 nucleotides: TGTGCCAGCAGGAGAAGGGGTAGGAATGGCTACACCTTC. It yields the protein CASRRRGRNGYTF.